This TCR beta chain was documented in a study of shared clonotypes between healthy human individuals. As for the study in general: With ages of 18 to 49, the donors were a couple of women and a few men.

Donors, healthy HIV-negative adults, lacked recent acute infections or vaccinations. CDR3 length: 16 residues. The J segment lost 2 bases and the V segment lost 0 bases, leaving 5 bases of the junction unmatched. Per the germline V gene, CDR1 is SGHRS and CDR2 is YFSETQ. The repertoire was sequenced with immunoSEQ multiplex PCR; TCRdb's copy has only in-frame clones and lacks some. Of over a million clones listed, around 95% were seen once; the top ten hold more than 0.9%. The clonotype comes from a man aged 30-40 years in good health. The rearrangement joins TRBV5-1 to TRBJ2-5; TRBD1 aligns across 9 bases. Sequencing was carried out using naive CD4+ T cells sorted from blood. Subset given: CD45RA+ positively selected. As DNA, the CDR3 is TGCGCCAGCAGCTTGGGTATTGACAGGGGGCAAGAGACCCAGTACTTC. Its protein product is CASSLGIDRGQETQYF.